This T cell receptor beta chain came from a study of OX40 agonist ivuxolimab in advanced cancers. Study details: Every 2 weeks, patients received ivuxolimab intravenously, dosed at 0.01 to 10 mg/kg. Partial responses were seen in three patients, one with hepatocellular carcinoma and two with cutaneous melanoma. The study's findings and limits: The mean number of expanded clones was higher in CD8+ T cells than in CD4+.

The length of the CDR3 is 16 residues. Per germline, CDR1 SGDLS and CDR2 YYNGEE. Unmatched junction bases numbered 10, after V lost 4 bases and J lost 4 bases. As concerns this clone: Its antigen is undetermined.

Method: immunoSEQ multiplex PCR; TCRdb's copy keeps in-frame clones and lacks some. There are approximately 68,000 clones in the sample; more than 85% occur only once, and 10% lies in the top ten. Here the sequenced sample was CD4+ or CD8+ T cells sorted from blood, taken in a trial of the OX40 agonist ivuxolimab. The chain is built from TRBV9 and TRBJ2-1, with 8 bases that match TRBD1. The TCR sequence derives from an adult with an advanced solid tumor such as melanoma, head and neck, liver or kidney cancer. CDR3 nucleotides: TGTGCCAGCAGCAAAACAGGGGGGATGAGTTACAATGAGCAGTTCTTC. This translates into CASSKTGGMSYNEQFF. Filled out from reference TRBV9 and TRBJ2-1, the complete variable domain reads DSGVTQTPKHLITATGQRVTLRCSPRSGDLSVYWYQQSLDQGLQFLIQYYNGEERAKGNILERFSAQQFPDLHSELNLSSLELGDSALYFCASSKTGGMSYNEQFFGPGTRLTVL.